Listed below are T cell receptor beta chains from one sample, sequenced in a study of T cells in Graves' hyperthyroidism and ophthalmopathy. In TCRdb, the multiplex PCR reads were re-called with MiXCR into one record per CDR3 protein. The sample includes around 720,000 distinct CDR3 sequences, over 35% of them seen just once. The material sequenced was blood. These receptor sequences come from a woman between 40 and 55 years old with Graves' hyperthyroidism. The CDR3 runs from the conserved cysteine through the conserved F or W. The order of the fields is CDR3 protein, CDR3 DNA, V gene, J gene, clone size, D gene. A D gene is named only where the DNA matches it firmly. Some rows have no size entry. The others give once, few or many, or a class for an expanded clone.

CDR3: CAISLTDYYGYTF
DNA: TGTGCCATCAGTTTGACAGATTACTATGGCTACACCTTC
V: TRBV10-3
J: TRBJ1-2
size: -
D: -

CDR3: CASSYAGGQEAQYF
DNA: TGTGCCAGCAGTTACGCAGGGGGTCAAGAGGCCCAGTACTTC
V: TRBV6-5
J: TRBJ2-5
size: -
D: TRBD1

CDR3: CAISDSSNQPQHF
DNA: TGTGCCATCAGTGACTCTAGCAATCAGCCCCAGCATTTT
V: TRBV10-3
J: TRBJ1-5
size: -
D: -

CDR3: CASSLRGQGSGQYF
DNA: TGTGCCAGCAGTTTGCGGGGACAGGGGTCGGGGCAGTACTTC
V: TRBV12-3/TRBV12-4
J: TRBJ2-7
size: few
D: TRBD1

CDR3: CSAPSGVAGKETQYF
DNA: TGCAGTGCCCCTTCGGGGGTAGCGGGGAAAGAGACCCAGTACTTC
V: TRBV20-1
J: TRBJ2-5
size: -
D: TRBD2

CDR3: CASSLGLARAKNIQYF
DNA: TGTGCCAGCAGCCTCGGACTAGCGAGAGCCAAAAACATTCAGTACTTC
V: TRBV11-2
J: TRBJ2-4
size: -
D: TRBD2

CDR3: CASSLKGQGVSDSPLHF
DNA: TGTGCCAGCAGCTTAAAGGGACAGGGGGTATCGGATTCACCCCTCCACTTT
V: TRBV7-2
J: TRBJ1-6
size: many
D: TRBD1

CDR3: CASTSAIFITNYGYTF
DNA: -
V: TRBV19
J: TRBJ1-2
size: -
D: -

CDR3: CATSREYGQGGYTF
DNA: TGTGCCACCAGCAGAGAATATGGGCAGGGTGGCTACACCTTC
V: TRBV15
J: TRBJ1-2
size: -
D: -

CDR3: CATSSKGGGLQETQYF
DNA: TGTGCCACCAGCAGTAAAGGCGGGGGGCTGCAAGAGACCCAGTACTTC
V: TRBV15
J: TRBJ2-5
size: once
D: TRBD2

CDR3: CASSLLRWGYGYTF
DNA: TGTGCCAGCAGTTTACTGCGATGGGGCTATGGCTACACCTTC
V: TRBV12-3/TRBV12-4
J: TRBJ1-2
size: many
D: -

CDR3: CASSPGQGQYNEQYF
DNA: TGTGCCAGCAGCCCGGGACAGGGCCAATACAATGAGCAGTACTTC
V: TRBV7-9
J: TRBJ2-7
size: -
D: TRBD1

CDR3: CASSSRDSFKRNNQPQHF
DNA: TGTGCCAGTAGCAGCCGGGACAGCTTCAAGAGAAACAATCAGCCCCAGCATTTT
V: TRBV19
J: TRBJ1-5
size: -
D: TRBD1

CDR3: CASSIPGGTGELFF
DNA: TGTGCCAGTAGTATCCCTGGGGGCACCGGGGAGCTGTTTTTT
V: TRBV19
J: TRBJ2-2
size: -
D: -

CDR3: CASSQTGGYGYTF
DNA: TGTGCCAGCAGCCAGACAGGGGGCTATGGCTACACCTTC
V: TRBV7-8
J: TRBJ1-2
size: many
D: TRBD1